The next 8 T cell receptor beta chains were all read from a single sample in a study of human T cells and chemical hapten exposure. TCRdb redid the calling of the RACE reads with MiXCR, one entry per CDR3 protein. This table has some 96,000 distinct CDR3 sequences, 25% to 35% appearing once. As to time point: patch test 3, about 24 weeks after DPC sensitization. This sample's treatment: therapeutic diphenylcyclopropenone sensitization with weekly scalp DPC. This specimen consisted of whole blood, obtained in connection with sensitization to the hapten diphenylcyclopropenone (DPC). The receptors come from a man aged 35 to 55 with alopecia areata. Some clones in this sample may be carry-over from other donors' samples.

This clonotype was counted only a few times. The chain couples TRBV5-6 to TRBJ2-5; D remains ambiguous. Germline V gene sequence: CDR1 SGHDT, CDR2 YYEEEE. CDR3 length equals 14 residues. V shed 2 bases and J shed 0 bases, with 8 bases lying between them. The CDR3 loop is CASSFEANQETQYF. The CDR3 DNA reads as TGTGCCAGCAGCTTCGAGGCAAACCAAGAGACCCAGTACTTC.

The V and J genes are TRBV6-5 and TRBJ2-5; D might be TRBD2 (6 bases). Germline V CDR1 and CDR2: MNHEY, SVGAGI. The CDR3 spans 16 residues. Trimming removed 4 bases from V and 3 bases from J, with 18 bases in between. The CDR3 here is CASSLGLDGRKETQYF. The DNA for the CDR3 is TGTGCCAGCAGTTTGGGGTTGGACGGGAGAAAAGAGACCCAGTACTTC.

This clonotype is classed as medium-sized. The J gene is TRBJ2-1, the V gene TRBV20-1, with TRBD2 identical over 10 bases. Germline CDR1 DFQATT, CDR2 SNEGSKA (reference sequence). The CDR3 is 18 amino acids. V lost 3 bases, J lost 9 bases, and 20 bases stayed unmatched. CDR3 in amino acids: CSASRSSGSSWLRGEQFF. CDR3 nucleotide sequence: TGCAGTGCTAGTAGGTCTAGCGGGAGTAGTTGGTTACGCGGTGAGCAGTTCTTC.

This clonotype was recorded a few times. The chain links TRBV21-1 to TRBJ2-5. TRBV21-1 is tagged as a pseudogene. The CDR3 is 15 amino acids. CDR3 loop: CASSKRPTGLETQYF. The CDR3 DNA reads as TGTGCCAGCAGCAAAAGACCGACCGGTTTGGAGACCCAGTACTTC.

The V call is TRBV12-3 or TRBV12-4, the J call TRBJ1-4; D might be TRBD1 (6 bases). This CDR3 has 14 residues. V dropped 6 bases and J dropped 7 bases, with 15 bases sitting between them. CDR3 loop: CASSTRGGGEKLFF. The CDR3 bases are TGTGCCAGCAGCACCAGGGGTGGGGGTGAAAAACTGTTTTTT.

This rearrangement joins TRBV7-9 to TRBJ1-1; TRBD1 matches 9 bases. Losses at the gene ends were 5 bases for V and 2 bases for J; bases not matched to a gene: 9. Germline V gene lookup returns CDR1 SEHNR and CDR2 FQNEAQ (reference sequence). This CDR3 has 16 residues. The CDR3 here is CASSADRGRRNTEAFF. The CDR3 bases are TGTGCCAGCAGCGCGGACAGGGGCCGACGTAACACTGAAGCTTTCTTT.

The chain is built from TRBV29-1 and TRBJ2-3; D is possibly TRBD1 or TRBD2 (5 bases each). V dropped 1 base and J dropped 4 bases, with 12 bases sitting between them. Germline-derived CDR1 and CDR2 are SQVTM and ANQGSEA. CDR3 size: 14 residues. DNA of the CDR3: TGCAGCGTTGAAGTCCGGGGCGGGTCAGATACGCAGTATTTT. Translated: CSVEVRGGSDTQYF.

This clonotype came up a few times. Being one base from a much bigger clone, this may be a read error. The chain carries TRBV7-9 and TRBJ2-4; 9 nucleotides line up with TRBD1. This CDR3 region has 17 residues. Germline values: CDR1 SEHNR, CDR2 FQNEAQ (reference sequence). V dropped 5 bases and J dropped 3; count of bases not matched to a gene: 11. The CDR3, as DNA: TGTGCCAGCAGCAGCCGGGACAGGGATTGTGGCAAAAACATTCAGTACTTC. This gives the protein CASSSRDRDCGKNIQYF.